The clone carrying this TCR beta chain was seen once. The target antigen is unknown. The entry originates in a study of stem cell transplantation in POMP-related autoinflammatory disease. On the study more broadly: CD8+ T cells were low and CD4+ cells naive-skewed before transplant.

Study-wide points: Fewer unique TRB V-J gene pairings were identified in patients with PRAID.

Prominent immunodeficiency with autoinflammation defined PRAID. Some clones are missing from TCRdb's copy, which holds only in-frame ones; the method was immunoSEQ multiplex PCR. This sample has more than 25,000 clones; about 90% occur once, and the top ten carry approximately 0.72%. This TCR was sampled from a human donor with POMP-related autoinflammation and immune dysregulation (PRAID). Here the sequenced sample was CD4+ T cells from PBMCs, taken before stem cell transplantation.

DNA of the CDR3: TGTGCCAGCAGTCCCCACAGGACTAGCACAGATACGCAGTATTTT. Its translation: CASSPHRTSTDTQYF. The chain couples TRBV28 to TRBJ2-3; perhaps D is TRBD1 or TRBD2 (5 bases each). Germline values: CDR1 MDHEN, CDR2 SYDVKM. V was shortened by 5 bases and J by 0 bases, with 12 bases between the two germline ends. The CDR3 runs to 15 residues.